The rows below give T cell receptor beta chains drawn from one sample of a study of regulatory T cells in long-lasting Graves disease. TCRdb called the multiplex PCR reads again in MiXCR, with one record for every CDR3 protein. The sample has 250,000 to 300,000 distinct CDR3 sequences, roughly 18% seen once; the top ten hold approximately 15%. The sample was also reused in another study, on T cells in Graves' hyperthyroidism and ophthalmopathy.

The sample was peripheral blood mononuclear cells (PBMCs), taken at new diagnosis, from a patient treated with antithyroid drugs. These receptors came from a woman under 40 with Graves disease. CDR3s include the opening cysteine and the closing phenylalanine or tryptophan. D genes are given only for firm matches. Clone size is given for some rows only: seen once, a few or many times, or a class if the clone is expanded.

D	V	size	J	DNA	CDR3
NA	TRBV20-1	many	TRBJ1-2	TGCAGTGCTTCTCGACAGAACTATGGCTACACCTTC	CSASRQNYGYTF
NA	TRBV4-1	many	TRBJ1-6	TGTGCCAGCAGCCAAGAAAGCAGGGGAGATTCACCCCTCCACTTT	CASSQESRGDSPLHF
NA	TRBV10-3	many	TRBJ1-2	TGTGCCATCAGTGAGTCTAGGGATAACTATGGCTACACCTTC	CAISESRDNYGYTF
NA	TRBV29-1	many	TRBJ2-7	TGCAGCGTTGGAGGGACAAGCACCTACGAGCAGTACTTC	CSVGGTSTYEQYF
NA	TRBV24-1	NA	TRBJ1-2	TGTGCCACCAGTGATTTCCAGGGCCGCTACACCTTC	CATSDFQGRYTF
TRBD1	TRBV5-8	many	TRBJ1-1	TGCGCCAGCAGCCTGAAGACAGGGGGACTAAAGGGGACTGAAGCTTTCTTT	CASSLKTGGLKGTEAFF
NA	TRBV3-1	many	TRBJ1-2	TGTGCCAGCAGCCAACCCCAGGCTAACTATGGCTACACCTTC	CASSQPQANYGYTF
NA	TRBV20-1	many	TRBJ2-7	TGCAGTGCTAGAGACCAGGGATTATCCCCCTACGAGCAGTACTTC	CSARDQGLSPYEQYF
NA	TRBV14	many	TRBJ1-2	TGTGCCAGCAGCCAAGAGAAGTTTGGAGAGGACTATGGCTACACCTTC	CASSQEKFGEDYGYTF
NA	TRBV28	NA	TRBJ2-1	TGTGCCAGCAGTTTATGGGGGGGGCACAATGAGCAGTTCTTC	CASSLWGGHNEQFF
NA	TRBV6-2/TRBV6-3	once	TRBJ2-7	TGTGCCAGCAGGCCTACACGGTACGAGCAGTACTTC	CASRPTRYEQYF
TRBD1	TRBV11-1	many	TRBJ1-1	TGTGCCAGCAGCCCCGACAGGGACGGTGAAGCTTTCTTT	CASSPDRDGEAFF